This paragraph covers one T cell receptor (beta chain) sequence. Its antigen is still unknown. The record originates from a study of cytomegalovirus exposure and HLA in healthy donors. Germline-derived CDR1 and CDR2 are SGHNT and YENEEA. V shed 5 bases, J shed 4 bases, and the junction held 8 bases outside the gene matches. This CDR3 is 16 amino acids long. Sequenced by immunoSEQ multiplex PCR; TCRdb stores in-frame clones only, minus some. The repertoire has about 140,000 clones, almost 85% of them found once; the top ten carry roughly 29%. Study-level findings and limits: Reports described diagnosis of cytomegalovirus status by the classifier as highly specific and sensitive. Overall, roughly 170 TCR beta chains were annotated as cytomegalovirus-associated. There were a few CMV-associated chains whose specificity for CMV antigens was confirmed in vitro. Within the approximately 110 validation repertoires, first-cohort TCR clusters tended to co-occur, according to a later analysis.

The chain joins TRBV11-3 to TRBJ2-2, with TRBD1 identical over 9 bases. Input material: PBMCs. This TCR came from a young man in good health and CMV-seropositive. The DNA of the CDR3 is TGTGCCAGCAGCGCCGGACAGGGGAGCGGCACCGGGGAGCTGTTTTTT. Translating gives CASSAGQGSGTGELFF.